This T cell receptor (beta chain) was profiled in a study of T cells after posttransplantation cyclophosphamide. Study-wide results and limits: Donor CD8+ memory clones often dominated recipient blood repertoires at later times.

Clones were sequenced by immunoSEQ multiplex PCR, and TCRdb holds only the in-frame ones, with some missing. The data show around 25,000 clones, with none appearing a single time. Trimming left V 1 base short and J 5 bases short, with 2 bases between. Germline V gives CDR1 LNHNV, CDR2 YYDKDF (reference sequence). The CDR3 length is 12 residues. This clone was detected ten times or more. Its antigen remains unknown. The related graft donor's blood sample was taken on the day of bone marrow donation. This clonotype originated in a woman in her sixties or seventies in good health, CMV-negative, and a related stem cell transplant donor. The chain employs TRBV15 and TRBJ2-2; D call uncertain. Sequencing was done on a sample of PBMCs. CDR3 sequence reads: CATSRVTGELFF. The CDR3 DNA reads as TGTGCCACCAGCAGAGTAACCGGGGAGCTGTTTTTT.